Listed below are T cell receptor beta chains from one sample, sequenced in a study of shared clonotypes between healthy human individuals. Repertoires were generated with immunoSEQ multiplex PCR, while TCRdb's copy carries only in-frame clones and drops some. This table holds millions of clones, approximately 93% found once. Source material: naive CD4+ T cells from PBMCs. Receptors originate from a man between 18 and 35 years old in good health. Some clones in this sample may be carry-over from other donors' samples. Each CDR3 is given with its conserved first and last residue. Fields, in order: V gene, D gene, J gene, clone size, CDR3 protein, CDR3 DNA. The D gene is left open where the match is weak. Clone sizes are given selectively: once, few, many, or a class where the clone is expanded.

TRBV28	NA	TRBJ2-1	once	CASSGTSYNEQFF	TGTGCCAGCAGCGGAACCTCCTACAATGAGCAGTTCTTC
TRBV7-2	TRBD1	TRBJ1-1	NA	CASRLKFGDRALTAEAFF	TGTGCCAGCAGATTAAAATTCGGGGACAGGGCGTTGACGGCTGAAGCTTTCTTT
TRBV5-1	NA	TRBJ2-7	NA	CASSLETGTEQYF	TGCGCCAGCAGCCTAGAAACAGGGACCGAGCAGTACTTC
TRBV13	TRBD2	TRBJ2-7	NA	CASSARTSVSEQYF	TGTGCCAGCAGCGCAAGGACTAGCGTTAGCGAGCAGTACTTC
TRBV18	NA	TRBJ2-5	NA	CASSPQAQETQYF	TGTGCCAGCTCACCACAAGCCCAAGAGACCCAGTACTTC
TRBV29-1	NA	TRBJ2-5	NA	CSVEKGISRKETQYF	TGCAGCGTCGAGAAGGGGATATCTAGGAAGGAGACCCAGTACTTC
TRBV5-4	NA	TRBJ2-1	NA	CASSLPDRPQFF	TGTGCCAGCAGCCTACCCGACAGGCCGCAGTTCTTC
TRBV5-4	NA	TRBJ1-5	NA	CASSFGLNQPQHF	TGTGCCAGCAGCTTTGGGCTAAATCAGCCCCAGCATTTT
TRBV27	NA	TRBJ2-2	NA	CASSHLAGTRNTGELFF	TGTGCCAGCAGTCACCTGGCCGGGACACGCAACACCGGGGAGCTGTTTTTT
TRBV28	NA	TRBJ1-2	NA	CASSLLDGANYGYTF	TGTGCCAGCAGTTTACTGGACGGAGCTAACTATGGCTACACCTTC